This T cell receptor (beta chain) stems from a study of T cell responses to AZD1222 COVID-19 vaccine. Study-wide context: Researchers grouped second doses given at about 4 or about 12 weeks into one pool.

The method was immunoSEQ multiplex PCR; TCRdb's version includes in-frame clones alone and lacks a portion of them. This table has fewer than 150,000 clones, about 90% appearing once. The sample was peripheral blood, taken on day 0 of AZD1222 vaccination. The clonotype comes from an adult in good health.

The CDR3 is CASSRSTSLNGANVLTF. The DNA of the CDR3 is TGTGCCAGCAGCCGCTCCACCTCCCTAAATGGGGCCAACGTCCTGACTTTC. The chain uses TRBV7-2 and TRBJ2-6, with no clear D. Germline V gene data show CDR1 as SGHTA and CDR2 as FQGNSA. This CDR3 comprises 17 residues. V was pared by 5 bases and J by 3 bases, with 17 bases between.